Each of the 23 T cell receptor beta chains below was sequenced from the same sample in a study of beta chain features in type 1 diabetes. TCRB transcripts that were expressed got sequenced, as all of the isolated RNA had been reverse transcribed. The data were produced by immunoSEQ multiplex PCR, yet TCRdb's version contains in-frame clones alone and is incomplete. The sample consists of 300,000 to 350,000 clones, 6.5% to 10% of them appearing once. The sequencing sample was made of central memory CD4+ T cells from blood. These TCRs come from a young woman in good health.

This clone occurred a few times. This chain uses TRBV7-9 with TRBJ2-5; possible D gene TRBD2, 6 bases. With 5 bases removed from V and 1 base from J, the gap between germline ends came to 17 bases. In germline, CDR1 is SEHNR, CDR2 FQNEAQ (reference sequence). The CDR3 runs to 16 residues. The CDR3: CASSRGLGLTQETQYF. DNA for the CDR3: TGTGCCAGCAGCCGGGGCTTGGGACTCACCCAAGAGACCCAGTACTTC.

The genes are TRBV5-6 and TRBJ2-5, with D possibly being TRBD1 (6 bases). The CDR3 extends over 15 amino acids. V gave up 2 bases and J gave up 5 bases, with 16 bases separating them. Germline assignment: CDR1 SGHDT and CDR2 YYEEEE. CDR3 protein: CASSFRGRGKETQYF. CDR3 nucleotides: TGTGCCAGCAGCTTCAGGGGAAGAGGCAAGGAGACCCAGTACTTC.

This clone occurred a few times. The chain carries TRBV18 and TRBJ2-1; D is perhaps TRBD1 (6 bases). The V gene lost 9 bases and the J gene lost 1 base, with 16 bases spanning the gap. This CDR3 comprises 15 residues. Germline CDR1 is KGHSH and CDR2 is LQKENI. CDR3 in DNA: TGTGCCAGTCACAGGGATTACGGGTCCTACAATGAGCAGTTCTTC. This codes for CASHRDYGSYNEQFF.

The chain links TRBV28 to TRBJ2-1; D not resolved. The germline V gene encodes CDR1 MDHEN and CDR2 SYDVKM. The CDR3 is 13 residues long. Trimming took off 5 bases at V and 9 bases at J, with 14 bases between the two ends. CDR3 residues: CASSVLISREQFF. The DNA of the CDR3 is TGTGCCAGCAGTGTACTAATTTCACGTGAGCAGTTCTTC. Combining the CDR3 with reference TRBV28 and TRBJ2-1 gives the whole variable domain DVKVTQSSRYLVKRTGEKVFLECVQDMDHENMFWYRQDPGLGLRLIYFSYDVKMKEKGDIPEGYSVSREKKERFSLILESASTNQTSMYLCASSVLISREQFFGPGTRLTVL.

In this sample, this clone turned up a few times. The chain is built from TRBV19 and TRBJ1-5; a weak D match, TRBD1 (6 bases). Germline CDR1 LNHDA, CDR2 SQIVND (reference sequence). The CDR3 is made up of 13 amino acids. Trimming shortened V by 4 bases and J by 7 bases, and 11 bases separated the two germline ends. The CDR3 loop is CASSTLGGQPQHF. The CDR3 coding sequence is TGTGCCAGTAGTACATTGGGGGGCCAGCCCCAGCATTTT.

In nucleotides, the CDR3 is TGTGCCAGCAGTTTTGGACTAGCGGAGAGCACAGATACGCAGTATTTT. It translates to CASSFGLAESTDTQYF. The V call is TRBV27, the J call TRBJ2-3, with 10 bases matching TRBD2. The germline V gene encodes CDR1 MNHEY and CDR2 SMNVEV (reference sequence). After removal of 3 bases from V and 0 bases from J, the junction contained 3 bases not matched to a gene. The CDR3 is 16 amino acids.

This clone has a count of ten or more. Additional DNA sequences in this sample encode the identical CDR3. The gene calls are TRBV4-3 and TRBJ1-1; D gene uncertain. Germline lookup yields CDR1 LGHNA and CDR2 YSLEER. The CDR3 length is 14 residues. The V gene lost 2 bases and the J gene lost 3 bases, with 10 bases spanning the gap. The CDR3 loop reads CASSQLGGHTEAFF. CDR3 DNA sequence: TGCGCCAGCAGCCAACTGGGAGGGCACACTGAAGCTTTCTTT.

In its sample, this clone was seen a few times. The chain has TRBV6-6 and TRBJ2-3; D may be TRBD1 or TRBD2 (5 bases each). CDR3 length equals 13 residues. The V end lost 7 bases, the J end lost 4 bases, and 12 bases lay between the germline ends. Germline CDR1 and CDR2: MNHNY and SVGAGI (reference sequence). CDR3 nucleotides: TGTGCCAGCAACGTCCGGGGCGCAGATACGCAGTATTTT. This codes for CASNVRGADTQYF.

This clone was recorded a few times. V is TRBV7-9 and J is TRBJ1-1, with no clear D. This CDR3 is 15 amino acids long. Germline-derived CDR1 and CDR2 are SEHNR and FQNEAQ (reference sequence). The V and J ends lost 2 bases and 5 bases respectively, with 15 bases between them. The chain's CDR3 is CASSLTPSSGTEAFF. For the CDR3, the DNA is TGTGCCAGCAGCTTAACGCCCAGCTCGGGAACTGAAGCTTTCTTT.

The rearrangement links TRBV15 to TRBJ2-2; D unclear. The CDR3 consists of 13 residues. Deletions cut 3 bases from V and 6 bases from J, with 8 bases between. The germline V gene encodes CDR1 LNHNV and CDR2 YYDKDF (reference sequence). CDR3 sequence reads: CATSRHPPGELFF. CDR3 DNA sequence: TGTGCCACCAGCAGGCACCCTCCCGGGGAGCTGTTTTTT.

This clone appeared a few times. The chain joins TRBV5-4 to TRBJ1-4, with TRBD1 matching 7 bases. The CDR3 spans 17 residues. Germline V gene lookup returns CDR1 SGHNT and CDR2 YYREEE (reference sequence). V lost 0 bases to trimming and J lost 6 bases; unmatched junction nucleotides: 11. The CDR3, as DNA: TGTGCCAGCAGCTTGGACGGCCTGGGGCAGGGGGATGAAAAACTGTTTTTT. Its translation is CASSLDGLGQGDEKLFF.

The rearrangement joins TRBV15 to TRBJ2-3; 16 bases match TRBD2. This CDR3 has 19 amino acids. Germline-derived CDR1 and CDR2 are LNHNV and YYDKDF (reference sequence). The ends lost 1 base at V and 3 bases at J; junction bases unmatched: 7. The chain's CDR3 is CATSRAGTSGRARTDTQYF. The CDR3 DNA reads TGTGCCACCAGCAGAGCAGGGACTAGCGGGAGGGCCAGGACAGATACGCAGTATTTT. Complete variable domain (other parts from reference TRBV15 and TRBJ2-3): DAMVIQNPRYQVTQFGKPVTLSCSQTLNHNVMYWYQQKSSQAPKLLFHYYDKDFNNEADTPDNFQSRRPNTSFCFLDIRSPGLGDTAMYLCATSRAGTSGRARTDTQYFGPGTRLTVL.

The rearrangement joins TRBV27 to TRBJ2-3; D call uncertain. There are 13 residues in the CDR3. V was pared by 2 bases and J by 3 bases, with 6 bases between. CDR1 and CDR2 (germline): MNHEY, SMNVEV (reference sequence). The CDR3 here is CASSLKATDTQYF. In DNA form, the CDR3 reads TGTGCCAGCAGTTTAAAGGCTACAGATACGCAGTATTTT.

The rearrangement joins TRBV10-3 to TRBJ2-5; D ambiguous. The end of the DNA is better explained by TRBJ2-7, so the J call may be wrong. Germline assignment: CDR1 ENHRY and CDR2 SYGVKD. The CDR3 consists of 12 residues. The CDR3 region has the DNA TGTGCCATCAGTGACGGCCCCCGCGAGCAGTACTTC. The encoded protein is CAISDGPREQYF.

This clone was counted between two and nine times. This chain links TRBV6-4 with TRBJ1-4, with no clear D. This CDR3 has 12 residues. V was cut by 6 bases and J by 4 bases, with 6 bases left in between. Germline V gene sequence: CDR1 MRHNA, CDR2 SNTAGT. CDR3 sequence (DNA): TGTGCCAGCAGCGCCAATAATGAAAAACTGTTTTTT. This encodes CASSANNEKLFF.

The rearrangement joins TRBV28 to TRBJ2-1; the D is unclear. The CDR3 spans 12 residues. The germline CDR1 and CDR2 sequences are MDHEN and SYDVKM. Trimming shortened V by 2 bases and J by 5 bases, and 4 bases separated the two germline ends. The CDR3 bases are TGTGCCAGCAGTTTACTGAACAATGAGCAGTTCTTC. Translating it yields CASSLLNNEQFF.

V is TRBV4-2 and J is TRBJ1-1; D not certain. CDR1 and CDR2 from the germline V gene are LGHNA and YNFKEQ. The CDR3 spans 14 residues. V shed 4 bases and J shed 1 base, with 10 bases lying between them. The CDR3 spells CASSRSRTNTEAFF. In DNA form, the CDR3 reads TGTGCCAGCAGCCGTTCAAGGACGAACACTGAAGCTTTCTTT.

This clone was recorded many times. The chain joins TRBV29-1 to TRBJ1-1; D may be TRBD1 (6 bases). This CDR3 contains 11 residues. Germline-derived CDR1 and CDR2 are SQVTM and ANQGSEA. With 6 bases removed from V and 3 bases from J, the gap between germline ends came to 8 bases. The CDR3 reads CSVSGDTEAFF. In DNA, the CDR3 is TGCAGCGTGTCAGGGGACACTGAAGCTTTCTTT.

About this clone itself: A clone one base away is much larger, so this may be a read error. This chain connects TRBV7-9 to TRBJ2-7; D is undetermined. V lost 2 bases and J 0 bases, leaving 2 bases between the germline ends. Germline assignment: CDR1 SEHNR and CDR2 FQNEAQ (reference sequence). The CDR3 runs to 12 residues. CDR3 loop: CASSLISYEQYF. CDR3 coding DNA: TGTGCCAGCAGCTTAATCTCCTACGAGCAGTACTTC.

A note on this clone: In the same sample, other DNA sequences code for this CDR3. V and J are TRBV20-1 and TRBJ2-3; D is ambiguous. The CDR3 is 11 amino acids. V dropped 6 bases and J dropped 2 bases, with 6 bases sitting between them. Germline CDR1 DFQATT, CDR2 SNEGSKA (reference sequence). This CDR3 is CSAGPTDTQYF. CDR3 nucleotides: TGCAGTGCCGGCCCCACAGATACGCAGTATTTT.

This clone showed up just a few times. CDR3 loop: CATGRVAGGPVETQYF. CDR3 coding DNA: TGCGCCACCGGGAGAGTAGCGGGAGGCCCAGTAGAGACCCAGTACTTC. The V and J genes are TRBV5-1 and TRBJ2-5; 10 bases are a match to TRBD2. With 9 bases clipped from V and 4 bases from J, the junction kept 15 bases outside the gene matches. CDR1 SGHRS and CDR2 YFSETQ come from the germline V gene. The CDR3 consists of 16 residues.

This clone was seen a handful of times. V gene TRBV15 combines with J gene TRBJ2-2; no reliable D call. V lost 0 bases, J lost 2 bases, and 10 bases lay in between. The CDR3 extends over 16 amino acids. Per germline, CDR1 LNHNV and CDR2 YYDKDF (reference sequence). CDR3 amino acids: CATSRDLKINTGELFF. The CDR3, as DNA: TGTGCCACCAGCAGAGATCTGAAGATAAACACCGGGGAGCTGTTTTTT.

The V call is TRBV6-1, the J call TRBJ2-3, with 8 bases aligning to TRBD2. J lost 4 bases, V lost 1 base, and 7 bases had no gene match. The length of the CDR3 is 16 residues. CDR1 MNHNS and CDR2 SASEGT come from the germline V gene. CDR3 sequence: CASSEVGGVRADTQYF. Written as DNA, the CDR3 is TGTGCCAGCAGTGAAGTCGGGGGGGTTCGGGCAGATACGCAGTATTTT.